This record looks at one T cell receptor (beta chain) sequence and its context. Its antigen is still unknown. No much larger clone exists at a distance of one base, and base qualities are not known. This sample is drawn from a study of T cells in Graves' hyperthyroidism and ophthalmopathy (dated 2019 in TCRdb). Context from the whole study: Peripheral blood was collected at initial diagnosis, before any treatment. TCR V-J signatures able to tell the groups apart were searched for in a discovery cohort of approximately 95 patients, of whom more than 40 had Graves' ophthalmopathy and around 58 had stable Graves' hyperthyroidism. Whether ophthalmopathy could be predicted prospectively was tested in an independent validation cohort made up of under 20 hyperthyroidism patients plus 17 patients who later progressed to ophthalmopathy. The 90 or so discovery patients were randomly split 7:3 into training and test sets. Thyroid tissue and blood T-cell repertoires from six Graves' hyperthyroidism patients were also compared in the study. Once sampling was done, hyperthyroidism patients were given methimazole at a starting dose of 30 mg daily, whereas ophthalmopathy patients were given high-dose intravenous methylprednisolone. The paper describes TCR Vbeta CDR3 sequencing of more than 120 peripheral blood samples, made up of 43 ophthalmopathy patients, roughly 80 hyperthyroidism patients and 17 progressor patients. Overall study outcomes, separate from this receptor: In cross-validation, a model built on a 13 V-J signature told ophthalmopathy apart from stable hyperthyroidism with 85% to 90% sensitivity and roughly 82% specificity, and in testing the same model reached 80%/75%. Most expanded thyroid clonotypes (frequency above 0.001) were also detected in blood, suggesting blood repertoires may reflect thyroid immune responses. In validation, progression to ophthalmopathy was predicted by the model with 70.59% sensitivity and nearly 75% specificity, a median of around 5.9 months before onset. No statistical method was used to set the sample size in advance, and investigators knew the group allocation.

Stable Graves' hyperthyroidism was defined as no progression to ophthalmopathy during 18 months of follow-up. Hyperthyroidism patients were newly diagnosed, had a disease duration of under 2 months, and were aged 18 to 65 years. Any patient with an uncontrolled infection, another autoimmune disease, pregnancy or lactation was excluded. Diagnoses were established on the basis of clinical symptoms, serum thyroxine and TRAb, thyroid ultrasound, and orbital computed tomography. PBMCs were separated from under 12 ml of fresh peripheral blood using Ficoll-Paque density gradient centrifugation. Trizol reagent was used to extract total RNA, and RNA quality was then checked on an Agilent 2100 Bioanalyzer. TCR beta CDR3 regions were amplified from RNA transcripts. For the first round of RT-PCR on the TCR CDR3, the HTBI primer set was used together with the Qiagen OneStep RT-PCR kit. Libraries were constructed in a second round of multiplex PCR, after which size selection and purification were carried out. Paired-end sequencing of the libraries was performed with 100 bp reads on an Illumina HiSeq2000. Turning to the authors' computational methods: Raw data were processed with SOAPnuke, discarding reads with adapters, uncalled bases, mean Phred below 15, or no exact constant-primer or identifier match. High-quality paired reads were merged using COPE v1.2.5, and each unique nucleotide sequence was defined as a clonotype. MiTCR v1.1 was used to align clonotypes to the IMGT TRBV, TRBD and TRBJ reference segments. The analysis was restricted to V-J combinations with a frequency above 0.0001, which together covered roughly 99% of the repertoires. A TCS score was defined as the ratio of F50 (clonal expansion) to E x V (chaos), with BLOSUM62-based TCRdist applied between CDR3 peptides within each V-J. Welch's t-statistics and random forest reduced fewer than 550 V-J features to 13, which were used in a naive Bayes classifier (R e1071). Using fastp at Q25 and MiXCR, TCRdb reprocessed the public reads and kept productive beta chains. Each CDR3 protein appears once, grouped with its most common genes and DNA. The V and J calls shown here were made by TCRdb, not taken from the authors' results. Recorded for this sample are 350,000 to 400,000 distinct CDR3 sequences; more than 13% of them occurred a single time. Of the sample, approximately 30% falls within the top ten clones.

For this chain, trimming is 5 bases at the V end and 4 bases at the J end, and the number of junction bases without a gene match is 6. Including the terminal cysteine and phenylalanine, the CDR3 comprises 14 residues. The kept DNA is CDR3 alone, 42 bases in frame from the first base. The germline V gene (reference sequence) provides CDR1 SEHNR and CDR2 FQNEAQ. The specimen was blood. This receptor was taken from a woman in her thirties with Graves' hyperthyroidism. The V gene is TRBV7-9 and the J gene is TRBJ1-1; TRBD1 fits 8 bases in the junction. The DNA sequence follows: TGTGCCAGCAGCGACACTACAGGGGGCACTGAAGCTTTCTTT. Translated, this is CASSDTTGGTEAFF.